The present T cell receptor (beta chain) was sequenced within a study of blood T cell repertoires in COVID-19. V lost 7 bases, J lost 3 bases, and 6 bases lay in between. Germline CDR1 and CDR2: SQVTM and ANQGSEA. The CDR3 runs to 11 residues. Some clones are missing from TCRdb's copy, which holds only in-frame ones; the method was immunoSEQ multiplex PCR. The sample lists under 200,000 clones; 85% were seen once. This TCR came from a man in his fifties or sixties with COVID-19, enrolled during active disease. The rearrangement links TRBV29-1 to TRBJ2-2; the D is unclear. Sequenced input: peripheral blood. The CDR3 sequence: CSARDTGELFF. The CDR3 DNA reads TGCAGCGCCCGGGACACCGGGGAGCTGTTTTTT.